Presented here are 22 T cell receptor beta chains from one specimen sequenced in a study of blood T cell repertoires in COVID-19. Some clones are missing from TCRdb's copy, which holds only in-frame ones; the method was immunoSEQ multiplex PCR. Of 440,000 or so clones detected, approximately 89% appear once; the ten largest clones hold 1.5% to 1.7%. Sequencing used peripheral blood. Receptors were obtained from a woman aged 40 to 50 with COVID-19, enrolled during active disease.

Concerning this clone itself: This clone may be a read error of a much larger clone one base away. The sample contains more than one DNA sequence encoding this CDR3. V and J are TRBV29-1 and TRBJ2-2; a possible D gene is TRBD1 (6 bases). The germline V gene has CDR1 SQVTM and CDR2 ANQGSEA. The CDR3 has 14 amino acids. V was cut by 7 bases and J by 3 bases, with 15 bases left in between. CDR3 amino acids: CSAQGQGDTGELFF. The CDR3 nucleotides are TGCAGCGCCCAGGGGCAGGGAGACACCGGGGAGCTGTTTTTT.

This sequence joins TRBV28 and TRBJ2-5; 7 bases line up with TRBD2. The germline V gene has CDR1 MDHEN and CDR2 SYDVKM. The CDR3 totals 14 residues. V shed 7 bases, J shed 2 bases, and the junction held 7 bases outside the gene matches. The CDR3 sequence is CASTSGVLQETQYF. The CDR3 DNA follows: TGTGCCAGCACGAGCGGGGTTTTACAAGAGACCCAGTACTTC.

The V call is TRBV29-1, the J call TRBJ2-1, with TRBD2 identical over 10 bases. Germline assignment: CDR1 SQVTM and CDR2 ANQGSEA. Trimming removed 2 bases from V and 0 bases from J; junction bases left unmatched: 4. The CDR3 is made up of 16 amino acids. CDR3 bases: TGCAGCGTTGAAATTCCTAGCGGGAGCTCCTACAATGAGCAGTTCTTC. Its protein product is CSVEIPSGSSYNEQFF.

This chain joins TRBV19 and TRBJ1-1; no reliable D call. In germline, CDR1 is LNHDA, CDR2 SQIVND (reference sequence). V lost 5 bases, J lost 5 bases, and 12 bases lay in between. CDR3 length: 13 amino acids. CDR3 coding DNA: TGTGCCAGTAGTCCAGGACCGGGAACTGAAGCTTTCTTT. Translating it yields CASSPGPGTEAFF.

The V gene is TRBV28, the J gene TRBJ1-6; 9 positions agree with TRBD1. Losses at the gene ends were 6 bases for V and 10 bases for J; bases not matched to a gene: 19. The CDR3 loop spans 18 amino acids. The germline V gene encodes CDR1 MDHEN and CDR2 SYDVKM. CDR3 in DNA: TGTGCCAGCAGCGCCATCCTACGGGACAGGGTAAAGGGATCACCCCTCCACTTT. This encodes CASSAILRDRVKGSPLHF.

The chain combines TRBV7-2 with TRBJ1-1; D remains unclear. The CDR3 loop spans 13 amino acids. In germline, CDR1 is SGHTA, CDR2 FQGNSA. V gave up 5 bases and J gave up 0 bases, with 7 bases separating them. In DNA, the CDR3 is TGTGCCAGCAGCGGACTTCTGAACACTGAAGCTTTCTTT. Amino acid sequence: CASSGLLNTEAFF.

The chain uses TRBV7-2 and TRBJ2-1, with 12 bases lining up with TRBD2. V dropped 3 bases and J dropped 8; count of bases not matched to a gene: 5. The CDR3 spans 15 residues. CDR1 is SGHTA, CDR2 FQGNSA, per germline. The CDR3 loop reads CASSFLAGGIHEQFF. DNA for the CDR3: TGTGCCAGCAGCTTCCTAGCGGGAGGGATCCATGAGCAGTTCTTC.

V usage is TRBV28 and J usage is TRBJ2-1, with 12 bases matching TRBD2. This CDR3 comprises 19 residues. CDR1 is MDHEN, CDR2 SYDVKM, per germline. The trim removed 6 bases at V and 0 bases at J, leaving 12 bases unmatched. The CDR3 region has the DNA TGTGCCAGCAGACCTCCGGGACTAGCGGGCCAGAGCTCCTACAATGAGCAGTTCTTC. It specifies CASRPPGLAGQSSYNEQFF.

CDR3 loop: CASSGGTGGLSTEAFF. The CDR3 DNA reads as TGTGCCAGCTCAGGAGGGACAGGGGGGCTCAGCACTGAAGCTTTCTTT. The chain joins TRBV18 to TRBJ1-1; 11 bases fit TRBD1. V shed 5 bases, J shed 4 bases, and the junction held 9 bases outside the gene matches. Looked up from germline, CDR1 is KGHSH and CDR2 is LQKENI. This CDR3 comprises 16 residues.

The chain joins TRBV21-1 to TRBJ2-2; the table's D call of TRBD2 was not tested on the DNA. TRBV21-1 is listed as a pseudogene. The CDR3 has 16 amino acids. The CDR3, as DNA: TGTGCCAGCAGCAAAAATCCGTGGTCGGGGTTAGGGGAGCTGTTTTTT. This gives the protein CASSKNPWSGLGELFF.

This clone was detected only a few times. The chain has TRBV5-1 and TRBJ1-1, with D uncertain. This CDR3 contains 14 residues. V gave up 0 bases and J gave up 0 bases, with 6 bases separating them. Germline values: CDR1 SGHRS, CDR2 YFSETQ. This CDR3 reads CASSLAVLNTEAFF. The DNA for the CDR3 is TGCGCCAGCAGCTTGGCCGTGTTGAACACTGAAGCTTTCTTT.

This rearrangement joins TRBV7-6 to TRBJ1-4, with 11 bases that match TRBD1. From germline, CDR1 is SGHVS and CDR2 FNYEAQ. With 5 bases clipped from V and 8 bases from J, the junction kept 10 bases outside the gene matches. There are 16 residues in the CDR3. The CDR3 spells CASSQSTGTGGEKLFF. CDR3 nucleotides: TGTGCCAGCAGCCAATCTACCGGGACAGGGGGAGAAAAACTGTTTTTT.

The rearrangement joins TRBV9 to TRBJ2-7; D is possibly TRBD1 (6 bases). The CDR3 covers 15 residues. The V and J ends lost 0 bases and 7 bases respectively, with 17 bases between them. CDR1 is SGDLS, CDR2 YYNGEE, per germline. CDR3 residues: CASSVGVGTTLEQYF. CDR3 sequence (DNA): TGTGCCAGCAGCGTAGGGGTCGGGACAACTTTAGAGCAGTACTTC.

The chain links TRBV19 to TRBJ2-5, with D possibly matching TRBD1 (7 bases). Deletions cut 4 bases from V and 3 bases from J, with 12 bases between. There are 14 residues in the CDR3. Germline CDR1 LNHDA, CDR2 SQIVND (reference sequence). CDR3 loop: CASSTQGGKETQYF. The CDR3 coding sequence is TGTGCCAGTAGTACCCAGGGGGGCAAAGAGACCCAGTACTTC.

The V call is TRBV9, the J call TRBJ1-2, with 8 bases that match TRBD1. CDR3 length equals 14 residues. V shed 3 bases and J 8 bases; nucleotides not matched to a gene: 9. Germline-derived CDR1 and CDR2 are SGDLS and YYNGEE. The CDR3 DNA follows: TGTGCCAGCAGCGCCACCACAGGGGGGTCAGGCTACACCTTC. Protein product: CASSATTGGSGYTF. Together with reference TRBV9 and TRBJ1-2, the CDR3 gives the full variable domain: DSGVTQTPKHLITATGQRVTLRCSPRSGDLSVYWYQQSLDQGLQFLIQYYNGEERAKGNILERFSAQQFPDLHSELNLSSLELGDSALYFCASSATTGGSGYTFGSGTRLTVV.

The gene calls are TRBV19 and TRBJ1-4, with 12 bases identical to TRBD1. J lost 8 bases, V lost 5 bases, and 6 bases had no gene match. Germline V gene lookup returns CDR1 LNHDA and CDR2 SQIVND (reference sequence). The CDR3 totals 15 residues. DNA for the CDR3: TGTGCCAGTAGTCCGGGACAGGGGGCATACGAAAAACTGTTTTTT. Translation: CASSPGQGAYEKLFF. Full variable domain (rest looked up from reference TRBV19 and TRBJ1-4): DGGITQSPKYLFRKEGQNVTLSCEQNLNHDAMYWYRQDPGQGLRLIYYSQIVNDFQKGDIAEGYSVSREKKESFPLTVTSAQKNPTAFYLCASSPGQGAYEKLFFGSGTQLSVL.

The rearrangement uses TRBV28 and TRBJ2-7; TRBD2 matches at 9 bases. CDR1 MDHEN and CDR2 SYDVKM come from the germline V gene. The CDR3 spans 15 residues. The trim removed 5 bases at V and 6 bases at J, leaving 11 bases unmatched. As DNA, the CDR3 is TGTGCCAGCAGTCTGACTAGCGGTGGGGTCCCCGAGCAGTACTTC. The encoded protein is CASSLTSGGVPEQYF.

The chain has TRBV2 and TRBJ2-7, with 9 bases aligning to TRBD1. Looked up from germline, CDR1 is SNHLY and CDR2 is FYNNEI. The V segment lost 4 bases and the J segment 5 bases; nucleotides outside the gene matches: 6. The CDR3 runs to 14 residues. For the CDR3, the DNA is TGTGCCAGCAGTGTAAGGGACAGGGCCGACGAGCAGTACTTC. It translates to CASSVRDRADEQYF.

V and J are TRBV6-5 and TRBJ1-1; 8 bases match TRBD1. J lost 1 base, V lost 5 bases, and 6 bases had no gene match. This CDR3 contains 15 residues. CDR1 is MNHEY, CDR2 SVGAGI, per germline. The CDR3 protein is CASSPRQGRNTEAFF. The CDR3 DNA reads as TGTGCCAGCAGTCCACGACAGGGGAGGAACACTGAAGCTTTCTTT.

This clone was picked up a small number of times. The chain has TRBV30 and TRBJ2-7; no definite D call. The CDR3 contains 13 residues. Looked up from germline, CDR1 is GTSNPN and CDR2 is SVGIG (reference sequence). V was trimmed by 1 base and J by 6 bases, leaving 13 bases between them. CDR3 sequence (DNA): TGTGCCTGGAGTGCAAACCCCACCGGCGAGCAGTACTTC. Protein product: CAWSANPTGEQYF. Full variable domain (outside the CDR3, taken from reference TRBV30 and TRBJ2-7): SQTIHQWPATLVQPVGSPLSLECTVEGTSNPNLYWYRQAAGRGLQLLFYSVGIGQISSEVPQNLSASRPQDRQFILSSKKLLLSDSGFYLCAWSANPTGEQYFGPGTRLTVT.

V gene TRBV27 combines with J gene TRBJ1-1; TRBD1 matches at 11 bases. V was pared by 5 bases and J by 6 bases, with 5 bases of the junction left unmatched. This CDR3 spans 14 amino acids. Germline V CDR1 and CDR2: MNHEY, SMNVEV (reference sequence). The chain's CDR3 is CASSRTGGRPEAFF. The CDR3 DNA sequence: TGTGCCAGCAGTAGGACAGGGGGCCGCCCTGAAGCTTTCTTT.

This sequence joins TRBV5-8 and TRBJ1-2; 8 nucleotides align to TRBD1. The trim removed 2 bases at V and 3 bases at J, leaving 6 bases unmatched. This CDR3 is built from 15 residues. The V gene's germline CDR1 is SGHTS and CDR2 YDEGEE. For the CDR3, the DNA is TGTGCCAGCAGCTTATCAGGGGGCATGGACTATGGCTACACCTTC. Amino acids: CASSLSGGMDYGYTF.